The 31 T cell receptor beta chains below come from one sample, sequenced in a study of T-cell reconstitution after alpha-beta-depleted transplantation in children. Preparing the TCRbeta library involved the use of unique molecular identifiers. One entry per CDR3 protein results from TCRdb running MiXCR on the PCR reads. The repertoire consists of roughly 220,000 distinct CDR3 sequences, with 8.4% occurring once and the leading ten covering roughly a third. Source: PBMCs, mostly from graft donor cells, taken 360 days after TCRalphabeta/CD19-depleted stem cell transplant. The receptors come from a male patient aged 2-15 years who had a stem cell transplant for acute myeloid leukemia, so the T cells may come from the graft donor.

CDR3 protein: CASHKLAGVSDTQYF. The CDR3 DNA reads TGTGCCAGCCATAAACTAGCGGGGGTCTCAGATACGCAGTATTTT. This sequence joins TRBV7-6 and TRBJ2-3; the match to TRBD2 covers 11 bases. V lost 8 bases to trimming and J lost 4 bases; unmatched junction nucleotides: 8. The CDR3 contains 15 residues. Germline V lookup: CDR1 SGHVS, CDR2 FNYEAQ.

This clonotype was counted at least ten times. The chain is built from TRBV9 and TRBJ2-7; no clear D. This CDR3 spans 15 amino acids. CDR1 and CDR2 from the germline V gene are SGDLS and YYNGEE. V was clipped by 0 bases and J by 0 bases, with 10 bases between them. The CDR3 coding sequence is TGTGCCAGCAGCGTAGGGGCGGTTAGCTCCTACGAGCAGTACTTC. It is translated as CASSVGAVSSYEQYF.

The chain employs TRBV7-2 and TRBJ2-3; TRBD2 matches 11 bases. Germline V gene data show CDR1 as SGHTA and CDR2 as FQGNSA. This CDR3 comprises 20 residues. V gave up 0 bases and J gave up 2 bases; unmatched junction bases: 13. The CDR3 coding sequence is TGTGCCAGCAGCTTAGCGGATCGACCGGGACTAGCGGTAATCACAGATACGCAGTATTTT. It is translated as CASSLADRPGLAVITDTQYF.

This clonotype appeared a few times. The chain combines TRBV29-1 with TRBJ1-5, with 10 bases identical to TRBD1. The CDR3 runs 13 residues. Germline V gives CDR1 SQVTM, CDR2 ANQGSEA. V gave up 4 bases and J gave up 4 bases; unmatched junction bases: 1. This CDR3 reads CSVGDRGNQPQHF. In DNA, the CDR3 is TGCAGCGTTGGGGACAGGGGTAATCAGCCCCAGCATTTT.

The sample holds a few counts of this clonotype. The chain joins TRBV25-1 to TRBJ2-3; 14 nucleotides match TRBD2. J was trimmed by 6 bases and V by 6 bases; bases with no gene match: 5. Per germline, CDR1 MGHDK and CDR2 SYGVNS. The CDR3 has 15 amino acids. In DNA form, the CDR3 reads TGTGCCAGCAGCGGACTAGCGGGGGGCCCCGATACGCAGTATTTT. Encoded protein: CASSGLAGGPDTQYF.

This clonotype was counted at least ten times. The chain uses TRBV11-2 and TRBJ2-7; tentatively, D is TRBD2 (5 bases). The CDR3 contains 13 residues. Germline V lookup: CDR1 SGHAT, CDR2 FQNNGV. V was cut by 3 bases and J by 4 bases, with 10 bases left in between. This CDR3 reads CASSFIASYEQYF. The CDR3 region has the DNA TGTGCCAGCAGCTTCATAGCGAGTTACGAGCAGTACTTC.

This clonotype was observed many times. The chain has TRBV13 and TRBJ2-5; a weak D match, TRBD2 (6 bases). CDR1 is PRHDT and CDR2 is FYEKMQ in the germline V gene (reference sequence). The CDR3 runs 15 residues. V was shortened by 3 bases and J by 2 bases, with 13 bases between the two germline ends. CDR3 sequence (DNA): TGTGCCAGCAGCTTCGGCAGGGAGGTACAAGAGACCCAGTACTTC. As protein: CASSFGREVQETQYF.

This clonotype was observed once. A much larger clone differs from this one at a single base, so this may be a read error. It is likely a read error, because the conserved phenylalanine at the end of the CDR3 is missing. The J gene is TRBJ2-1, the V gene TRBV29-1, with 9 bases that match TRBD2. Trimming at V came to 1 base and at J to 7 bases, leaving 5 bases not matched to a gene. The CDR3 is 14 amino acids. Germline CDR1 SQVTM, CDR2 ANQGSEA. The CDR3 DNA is TGCAGCGTTGAAGGGCGGGAGGGCCGAAATGAGCAGTTCTGC. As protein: CSVEGREGRNEQFC.

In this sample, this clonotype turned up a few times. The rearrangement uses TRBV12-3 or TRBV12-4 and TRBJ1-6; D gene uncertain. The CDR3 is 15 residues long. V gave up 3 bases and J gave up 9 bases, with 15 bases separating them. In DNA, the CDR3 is TGTGCCAGCAGTTTTAGCGCTTTGGGAACTTCACCCCTCCACTTT. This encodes CASSFSALGTSPLHF.

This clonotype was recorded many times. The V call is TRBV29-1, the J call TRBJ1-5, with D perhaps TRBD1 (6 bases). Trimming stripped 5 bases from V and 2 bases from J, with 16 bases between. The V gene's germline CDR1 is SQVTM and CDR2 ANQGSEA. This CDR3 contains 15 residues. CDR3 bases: TGCAGCGTTCAGGCCGGGGGCTCTGGCAATCAGCCCCAGCATTTT. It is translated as CSVQAGGSGNQPQHF.

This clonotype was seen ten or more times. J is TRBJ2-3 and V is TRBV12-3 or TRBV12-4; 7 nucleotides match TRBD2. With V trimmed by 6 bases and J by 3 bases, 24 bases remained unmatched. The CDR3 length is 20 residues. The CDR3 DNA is TGTGCCAGCAGCGGAACCGAACCCCGCCGGGAGGCGCGACTAACAGATACGCAGTATTTT. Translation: CASSGTEPRREARLTDTQYF.

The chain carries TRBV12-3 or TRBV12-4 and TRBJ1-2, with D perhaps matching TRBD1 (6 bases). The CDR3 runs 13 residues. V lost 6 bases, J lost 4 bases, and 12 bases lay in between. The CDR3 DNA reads TGTGCCAGCAGGTCTACAGGGCTCTATGGCTACACCTTC. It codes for CASRSTGLYGYTF.

Here the CDR3 reads CASSQVLGPAEAFF. The CDR3 region has the DNA TGCGCCAGCAGCCAAGTTTTGGGACCGGCTGAAGCTTTCTTT. V and J are TRBV4-1 and TRBJ1-1; D is perhaps TRBD1 (5 bases). Trimming removed 1 base at V and 6 bases at J, with 12 bases between. Germline assignment: CDR1 MGHRA and CDR2 YSYEKL. CDR3 length: 14 residues.

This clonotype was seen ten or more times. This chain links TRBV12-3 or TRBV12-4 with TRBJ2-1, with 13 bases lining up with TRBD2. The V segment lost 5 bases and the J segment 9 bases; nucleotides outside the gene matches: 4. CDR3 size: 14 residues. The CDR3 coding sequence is TGTGCCAGCAGTCGACTAGCGGGGGGCATTGAGCAGTTCTTC. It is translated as CASSRLAGGIEQFF.

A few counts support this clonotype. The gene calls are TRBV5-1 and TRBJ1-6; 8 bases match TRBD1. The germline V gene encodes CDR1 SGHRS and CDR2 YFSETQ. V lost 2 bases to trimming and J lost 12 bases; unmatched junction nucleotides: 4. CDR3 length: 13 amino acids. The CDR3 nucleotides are TGCGCCAGCAGCTTCCAGGGACAGGAACCCCTCCACTTT. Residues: CASSFQGQEPLHF.

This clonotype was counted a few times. In DNA form, the CDR3 reads TGTGCCAGCAGTTTCGGTGGAGGTGAGGATACGCAGTATTTT. It yields the protein CASSFGGGEDTQYF. This sequence joins TRBV12-3 or TRBV12-4 and TRBJ2-3; D perhaps matches TRBD2 (5 bases). The CDR3 has 14 amino acids. V lost 3 bases, J lost 6 bases, and 13 bases lay in between.

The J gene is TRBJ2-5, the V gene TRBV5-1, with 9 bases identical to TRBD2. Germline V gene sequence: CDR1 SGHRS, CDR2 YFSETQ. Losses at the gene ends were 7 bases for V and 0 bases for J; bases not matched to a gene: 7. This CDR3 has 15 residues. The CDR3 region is CASRASGTYQETQYF. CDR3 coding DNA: TGCGCCAGCCGCGCTAGCGGGACGTACCAAGAGACCCAGTACTTC. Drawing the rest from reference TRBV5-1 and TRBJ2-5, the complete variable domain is KAGVTQTPRYLIKTRGQQVTLSCSPISGHRSVSWYQQTPGQGLQFLFEYFSETQRNKGNFPGRFSGRQFSNSRSEMNVSTLELGDSALYLCASRASGTYQETQYFGPGTRLLVL.

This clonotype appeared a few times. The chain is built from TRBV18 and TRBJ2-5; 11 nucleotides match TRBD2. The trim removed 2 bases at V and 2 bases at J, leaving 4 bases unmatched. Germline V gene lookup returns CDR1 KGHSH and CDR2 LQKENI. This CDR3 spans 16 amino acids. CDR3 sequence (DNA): TGTGCCAGCTCACCAGGGGGACTAGCGGTTCAAGAGACCCAGTACTTC. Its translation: CASSPGGLAVQETQYF.

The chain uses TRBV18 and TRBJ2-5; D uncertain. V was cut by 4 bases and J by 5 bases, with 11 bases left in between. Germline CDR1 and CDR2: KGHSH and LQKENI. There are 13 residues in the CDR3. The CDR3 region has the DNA TGTGCCAGCTCACAATCAGAAAGGGAGACCCAGTACTTC. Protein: CASSQSERETQYF. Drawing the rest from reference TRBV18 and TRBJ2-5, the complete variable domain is NAGVMQNPRHLVRRRGQEARLRCSPMKGHSHVYWYRQLPEEGLKFMVYLQKENIIDESGMPKERFSAEFPKEGPSILRIQQVVRGDSAAYFCASSQSERETQYFGPGTRLLVL.

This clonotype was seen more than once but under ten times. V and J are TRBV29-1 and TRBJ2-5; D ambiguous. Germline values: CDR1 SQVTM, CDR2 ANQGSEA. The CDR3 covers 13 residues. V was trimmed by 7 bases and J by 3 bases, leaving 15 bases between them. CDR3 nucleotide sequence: TGCAGCGCTAGAGTCGAGTACGAAGAGACCCAGTACTTC. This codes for CSARVEYEETQYF.

The CDR3 coding sequence is TGTGCCAGCAGCTTATCTGGCACCGGGGAGCTGTTTTTT. This translates into CASSLSGTGELFF. The chain is built from TRBV7-3 and TRBJ2-2; D gene unclear. This CDR3 is 13 amino acids long. V was shortened by 2 bases and J by 4 bases, with 5 bases between the two germline ends. In germline, CDR1 is SGHTA, CDR2 FQGTGA.

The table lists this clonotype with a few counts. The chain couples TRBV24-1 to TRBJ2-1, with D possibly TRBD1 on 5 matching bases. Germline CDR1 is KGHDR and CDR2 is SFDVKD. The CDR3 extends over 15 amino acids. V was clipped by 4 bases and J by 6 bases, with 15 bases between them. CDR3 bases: TGTGCCACCAGTGACCCCACAGGTCCACGCAATGAGCAGTTCTTC. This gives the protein CATSDPTGPRNEQFF.

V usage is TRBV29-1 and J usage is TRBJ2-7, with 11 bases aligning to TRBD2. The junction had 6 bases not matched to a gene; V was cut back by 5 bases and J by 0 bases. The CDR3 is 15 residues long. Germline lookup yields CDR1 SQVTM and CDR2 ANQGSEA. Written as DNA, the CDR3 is TGCAGCGTTCTCCCCCTAGCGGGAGGCTCCTACGAGCAGTACTTC. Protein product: CSVLPLAGGSYEQYF.

This CDR3 reads CASSSGQGSTGELFF. DNA of the CDR3: TGTGCCAGCAGTTCGGGACAGGGAAGCACCGGGGAGCTGTTTTTT. The genes are TRBV12-3 or TRBV12-4 and TRBJ2-2; 9 bases agree with TRBD1. With 4 bases clipped from V and 4 bases from J, the junction kept 4 bases outside the gene matches. The CDR3 loop spans 15 amino acids.

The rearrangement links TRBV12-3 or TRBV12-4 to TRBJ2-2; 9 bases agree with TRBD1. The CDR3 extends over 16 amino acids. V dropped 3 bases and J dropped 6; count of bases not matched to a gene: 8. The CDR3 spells CASSFSGTGRAGELFF. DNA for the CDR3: TGTGCCAGCAGTTTCTCCGGGACAGGGAGGGCCGGGGAGCTGTTTTTT.

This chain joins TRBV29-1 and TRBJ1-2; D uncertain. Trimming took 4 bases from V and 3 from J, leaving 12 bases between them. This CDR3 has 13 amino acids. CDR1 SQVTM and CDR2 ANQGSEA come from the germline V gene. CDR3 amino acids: CSVAPRQDYGYTF. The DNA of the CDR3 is TGCAGCGTTGCCCCCCGGCAGGACTATGGCTACACCTTC.

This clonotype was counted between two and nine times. The CDR3 bases are TGCAGTGCTAGAGTCGCTAGCGGGAGGGCCTCCTACAATGAGCAGTTCTTC. It yields the protein CSARVASGRASYNEQFF. V is TRBV20-1 and J is TRBJ2-1; 12 bases line up with TRBD2. CDR1 and CDR2 (germline): DFQATT, SNEGSKA (reference sequence). V was pared by 1 base and J by 0 bases, with 4 bases of the junction left unmatched. The CDR3 contains 17 residues.

The CDR3 sequence: CASSPRQGGLMPQHF. The CDR3 DNA follows: TGTGCCAGCAGCCCGAGACAGGGTGGGTTGATGCCCCAGCATTTT. V and J are TRBV28 and TRBJ1-5, with 7 bases identical to TRBD1. CDR3 size: 15 residues. CDR1 is MDHEN and CDR2 is SYDVKM in the germline V gene. The ends lost 6 bases at V and 9 bases at J; junction bases unmatched: 14.

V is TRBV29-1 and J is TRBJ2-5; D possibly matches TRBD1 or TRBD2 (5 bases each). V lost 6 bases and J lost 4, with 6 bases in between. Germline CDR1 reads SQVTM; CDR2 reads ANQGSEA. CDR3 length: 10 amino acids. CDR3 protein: CSVGPETQYF. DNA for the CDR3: TGCAGCGTGGGACCAGAGACCCAGTACTTC.

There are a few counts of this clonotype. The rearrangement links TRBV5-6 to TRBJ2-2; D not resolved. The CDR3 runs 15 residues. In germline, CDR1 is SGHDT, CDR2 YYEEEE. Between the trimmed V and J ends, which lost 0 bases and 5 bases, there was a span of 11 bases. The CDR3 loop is CASSLAPYHTGELFF. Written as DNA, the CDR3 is TGTGCCAGCAGCTTGGCCCCCTACCATACCGGGGAGCTGTTTTTT.

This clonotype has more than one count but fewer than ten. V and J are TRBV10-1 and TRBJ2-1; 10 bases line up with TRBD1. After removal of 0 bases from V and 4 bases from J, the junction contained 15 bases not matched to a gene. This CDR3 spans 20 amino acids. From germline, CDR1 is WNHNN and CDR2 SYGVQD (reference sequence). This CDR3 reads CASSESPDRGMNGIYNEQFF. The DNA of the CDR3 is TGCGCCAGCAGTGAGTCCCCGGACAGGGGGATGAATGGTATATACAATGAGCAGTTCTTC.